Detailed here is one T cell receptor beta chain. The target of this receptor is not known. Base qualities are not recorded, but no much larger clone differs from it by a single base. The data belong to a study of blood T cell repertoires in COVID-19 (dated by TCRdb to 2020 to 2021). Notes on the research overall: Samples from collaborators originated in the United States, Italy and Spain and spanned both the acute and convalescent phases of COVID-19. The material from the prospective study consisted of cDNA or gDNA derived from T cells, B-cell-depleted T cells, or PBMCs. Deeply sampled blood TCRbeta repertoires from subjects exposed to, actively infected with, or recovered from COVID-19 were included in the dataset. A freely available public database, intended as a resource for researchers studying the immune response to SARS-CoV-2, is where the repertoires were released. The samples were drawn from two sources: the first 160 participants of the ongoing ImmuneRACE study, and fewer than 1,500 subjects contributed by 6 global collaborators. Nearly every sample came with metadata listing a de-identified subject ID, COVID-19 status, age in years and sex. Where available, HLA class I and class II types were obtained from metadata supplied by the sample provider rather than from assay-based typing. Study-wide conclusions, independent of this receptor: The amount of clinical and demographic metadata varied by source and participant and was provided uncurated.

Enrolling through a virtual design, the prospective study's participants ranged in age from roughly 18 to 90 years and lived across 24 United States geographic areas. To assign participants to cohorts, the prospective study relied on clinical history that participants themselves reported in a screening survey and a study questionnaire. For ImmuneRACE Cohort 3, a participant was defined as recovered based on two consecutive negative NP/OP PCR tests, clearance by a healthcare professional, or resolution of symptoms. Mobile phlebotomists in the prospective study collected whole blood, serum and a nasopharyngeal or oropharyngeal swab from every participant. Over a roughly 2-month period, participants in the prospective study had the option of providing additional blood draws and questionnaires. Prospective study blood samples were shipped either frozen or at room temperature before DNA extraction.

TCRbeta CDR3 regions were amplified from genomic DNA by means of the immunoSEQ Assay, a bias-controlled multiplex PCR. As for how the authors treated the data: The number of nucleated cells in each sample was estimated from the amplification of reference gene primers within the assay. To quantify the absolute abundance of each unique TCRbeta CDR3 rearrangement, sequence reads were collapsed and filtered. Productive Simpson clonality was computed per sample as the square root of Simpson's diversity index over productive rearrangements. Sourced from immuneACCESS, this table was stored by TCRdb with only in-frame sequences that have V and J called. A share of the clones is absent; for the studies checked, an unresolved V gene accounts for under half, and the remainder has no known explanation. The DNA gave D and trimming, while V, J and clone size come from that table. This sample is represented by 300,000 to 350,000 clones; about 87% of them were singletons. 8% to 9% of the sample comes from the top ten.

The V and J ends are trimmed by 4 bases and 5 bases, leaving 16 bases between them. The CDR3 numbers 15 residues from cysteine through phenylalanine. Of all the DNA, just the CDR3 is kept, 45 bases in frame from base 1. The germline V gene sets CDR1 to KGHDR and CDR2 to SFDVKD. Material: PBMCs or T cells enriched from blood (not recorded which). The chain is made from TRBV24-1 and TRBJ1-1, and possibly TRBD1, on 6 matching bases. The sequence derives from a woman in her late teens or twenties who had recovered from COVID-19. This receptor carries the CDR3 CATSDPTGGDTEAFF. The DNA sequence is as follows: TGTGCCACCAGTGACCCCACGGGGGGCGATACTGAAGCTTTCTTT.